The present entry profiles one T cell receptor (beta chain) with its context. This sample was taken from a study of blood T cell repertoires in COVID-19. Study details: The United States, Italy and Spain were the sources of the acute and convalescent COVID-19 samples. The analysed material was cDNA or gDNA that came from T cells, B-cell-depleted T cells, or PBMCs.

The V and J ends lost 7 bases and 0 bases, in that order; junction bases with no gene match: 6. CDR1 and CDR2 from the germline V gene are SNHLY and FYNNEI. This CDR3 contains 15 residues. In the original processing: Estimation of nucleated cell counts relied on the amplification of reference gene primers. The method was immunoSEQ multiplex PCR; TCRdb's version includes in-frame clones alone and lacks a portion of them. That table is the source of V, J and clone size, and D and trimming were worked out from the DNA. The data hold 25,000 to 35,000 clones, with over 70% observed a single time. The sample taken for sequencing was peripheral blood. The chain couples TRBV2 to TRBJ2-7; TRBD2 matches 10 bases. The TCR comes from a woman aged 60-75 years with acute or convalescent COVID-19. CDR3 region: CASIPGLALSYEQYF. DNA for the CDR3: TGTGCCAGCATCCCGGGACTAGCGCTCTCCTACGAGCAGTACTTC.